Only one count was recorded for the clone carrying this T cell receptor (beta chain). This CDR3 is also generated by other DNA sequences in the sample. The entry originates in a study of blood T cell repertoires in COVID-19. Trimming removed 6 bases at V and 8 bases at J, with 16 bases between. This CDR3 has 13 residues. Germline V gene lookup returns CDR1 KGHSH and CDR2 LQKENI. Sequencing used immunoSEQ multiplex PCR; TCRdb keeps in-frame clones, though not all of them. The sample holds about 140,000 clones, about 90% seen once. The TCR originated in a woman older than 75 with acute or convalescent COVID-19. The sequencing sample was made of peripheral blood. The chain employs TRBV18 and TRBJ1-2; D possibly corresponds to TRBD1 (6 bases). CDR3 in amino acids: CASSPAGEGGYTF. The CDR3 bases are TGTGCCAGCTCGCCCGCAGGGGAAGGAGGCTACACCTTC.